The clone carrying this T cell receptor beta chain was detected ten times or more. Pregnant or lactating patients were excluded, as were those with uncontrolled infection or other autoimmune disease. PBMCs came from over 8.5 ml fresh peripheral blood. This record belongs to a study of T cells in Graves' hyperthyroidism and ophthalmopathy. RNA transcripts provided the source from which TCR beta CDR3 regions were amplified. Researchers ran a first-round RT-PCR on the TCR CDR3 using the HTBI primer set. TCRdb independently ran MiXCR on the multiplex PCR reads; one entry per CDR3 protein. There are about 570,000 distinct CDR3 sequences in the sample; roughly 15% occur only once, and about 15% lies in the top ten. CDR3 length: 17 residues. Germline CDR1 and CDR2: SQVTM and ANQGSEA. Trimming removed 8 bases from V and 5 bases from J, with 28 bases in between.

Sample: blood. The V gene is TRBV29-1, the J gene TRBJ2-1, with TRBD2 as a possible D gene (5 bases). This TCR came from a woman between 40 and 55 years old with Graves' hyperthyroidism. The CDR3 nucleotides are TGCAGCTCGAGATCGGGGTCAGAGGGCTTAGAGGACAATGAGCAGTTCTTC. Translating gives CSSRSGSEGLEDNEQFF.